A single T cell receptor beta chain is shown here with its context. The target antigen is unknown. The CDR3 sequence is 16 residues long. The V gene's germline CDR1 is LNHDA and CDR2 SQIVND (reference sequence). V was cut by 1 base and J by 4 bases, with 14 bases left in between. The sample belongs to a study of OX40 agonist ivuxolimab in advanced cancers. Background on the study: With ivuxolimab, an agonistic anti-OX40 (CD134) antibody, patients were treated. General observations from the study: Average numbers of expanded clones were greater in CD8+ T cells than in CD4+. At 0.1 to 3.0 mg/kg and by week 6, CD4+ and CD8+ T cells in the blood had expanded clonally. In a subset of nonresponders, normalized T-cell clonal expansion was also low.

The table came from immunoSEQ multiplex PCR; TCRdb's copy has only in-frame clones and leaves some out. The data contain approximately 82,000 clones, around 83% of them seen just once; the ten biggest clones take up approximately 2.3%. This clonotype was obtained from an adult with an advanced solid tumor such as melanoma, head and neck, liver or kidney cancer. The specimen comprised CD4+ or CD8+ T cells sorted from blood, sampled in a trial of the OX40 agonist ivuxolimab. This sequence joins TRBV19 and TRBJ2-1; D is perhaps TRBD1 or TRBD2 (5 bases each). The CDR3 reads CASSIGDGVGYNEQFF. The CDR3 region has the DNA TGTGCCAGTAGTATAGGGGACGGGGTCGGGTACAATGAGCAGTTCTTC.